This T cell receptor (beta chain) appears in the sequencing data of a study of cytomegalovirus exposure and HLA in healthy donors. PCR employed 60 Vbeta and 13 Jbeta primers. Here immunoSEQ multiplex PCR was the method, and the copy in TCRdb shows in-frame clones only, minus some. This table holds about 150,000 clones, about 72% found once. Study results and caveats: In vitro, a few CMV-associated chains proved specific for CMV antigens.

This clone was counted only a few times. Its antigen is not known. Trimming stripped 6 bases from V and 2 bases from J, with 17 bases between. This CDR3 region has 15 residues. Germline CDR1 and CDR2: MNHEY and SVGAGI. The sequence was obtained from a man aged 40-49 years in good health and CMV-seronegative. The chain uses TRBV6-5 and TRBJ2-7; perhaps TRBD1 as D (6 bases). The sequencing input was PBMCs. This CDR3 is CASSPGQTITYEQYF. The DNA for the CDR3 is TGTGCCAGCAGCCCCGGACAGACAATAACCTACGAGCAGTACTTC.